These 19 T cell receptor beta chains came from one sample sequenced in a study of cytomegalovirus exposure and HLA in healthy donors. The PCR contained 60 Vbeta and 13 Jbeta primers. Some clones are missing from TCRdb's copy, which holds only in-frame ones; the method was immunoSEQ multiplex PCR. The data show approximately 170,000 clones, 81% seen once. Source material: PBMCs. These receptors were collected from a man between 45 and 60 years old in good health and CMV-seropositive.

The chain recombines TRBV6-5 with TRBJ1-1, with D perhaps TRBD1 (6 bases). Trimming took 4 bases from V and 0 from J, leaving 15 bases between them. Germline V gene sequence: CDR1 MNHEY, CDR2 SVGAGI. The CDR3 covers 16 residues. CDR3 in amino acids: CASSWARRGMNTEAFF. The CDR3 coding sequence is TGTGCCAGCAGTTGGGCCCGCAGGGGTATGAACACTGAAGCTTTCTTT.

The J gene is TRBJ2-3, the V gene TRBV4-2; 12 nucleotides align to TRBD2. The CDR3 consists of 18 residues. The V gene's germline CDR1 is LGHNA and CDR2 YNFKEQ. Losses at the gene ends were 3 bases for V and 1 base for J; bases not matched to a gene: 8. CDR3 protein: CASSQGLAGAMGTDTQYF. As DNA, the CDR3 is TGTGCCAGCAGCCAGGGACTAGCGGGCGCAATGGGCACAGATACGCAGTATTTT.

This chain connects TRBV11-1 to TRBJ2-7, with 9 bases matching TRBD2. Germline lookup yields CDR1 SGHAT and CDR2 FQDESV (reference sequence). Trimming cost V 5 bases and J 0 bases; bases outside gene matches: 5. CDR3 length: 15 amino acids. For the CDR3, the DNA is TGTGCCAGCAGCGCCCGGACTAGCGACTCCTACGAGCAGTACTTC. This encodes CASSARTSDSYEQYF.

The CDR3 loop is CASSEVGLSSYEQYF. The CDR3, as DNA: TGTGCCAGCAGTGAAGTTGGGCTGAGCTCCTACGAGCAGTACTTC. V is TRBV6-1 and J is TRBJ2-7; D ambiguous. Germline V gene sequence: CDR1 MNHNS, CDR2 SASEGT. V was clipped by 1 base and J by 0 bases, with 10 bases between them. The CDR3 length is 15 residues.

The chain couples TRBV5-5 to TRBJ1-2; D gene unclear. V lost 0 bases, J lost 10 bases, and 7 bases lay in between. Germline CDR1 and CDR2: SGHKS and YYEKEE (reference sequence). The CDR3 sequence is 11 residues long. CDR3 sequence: CASSLDLAYTF. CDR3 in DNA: TGTGCCAGCAGCTTGGATTTGGCCTACACCTTC.

The CDR3: CASTLRGSNTGELFF. The CDR3 DNA is TGTGCCAGCACCCTGCGGGGTTCGAACACCGGGGAGCTGTTTTTT. V is TRBV9 and J is TRBJ2-2, with TRBD2 as a possible D gene (6 bases). The CDR3 sequence is 15 residues long. V lost 6 bases to trimming and J lost 0 bases, with 12 bases between them. Germline V gene lookup returns CDR1 SGDLS and CDR2 YYNGEE.

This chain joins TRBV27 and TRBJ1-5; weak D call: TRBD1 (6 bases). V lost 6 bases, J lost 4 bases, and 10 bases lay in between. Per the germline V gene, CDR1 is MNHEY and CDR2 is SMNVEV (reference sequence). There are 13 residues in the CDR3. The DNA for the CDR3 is TGTGCCAGCAGGGAGGACAGAAATCAGCCCCAGCATTTT. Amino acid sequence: CASREDRNQPQHF.

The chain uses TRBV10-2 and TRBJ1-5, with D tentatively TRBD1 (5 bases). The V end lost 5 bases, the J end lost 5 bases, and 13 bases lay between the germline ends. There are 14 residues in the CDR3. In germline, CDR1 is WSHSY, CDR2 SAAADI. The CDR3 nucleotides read TGCGCCAGCAGTTCCGGGGGGGTCGATCAGCCCCAGCATTTT. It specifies CASSSGGVDQPQHF.

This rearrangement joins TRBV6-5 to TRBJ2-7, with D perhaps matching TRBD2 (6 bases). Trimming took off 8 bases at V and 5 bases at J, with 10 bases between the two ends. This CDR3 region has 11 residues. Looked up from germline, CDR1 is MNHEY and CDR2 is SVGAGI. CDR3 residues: CASRGTHEQYF. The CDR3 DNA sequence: TGTGCCAGCCGGGGGACCCACGAGCAGTACTTC.

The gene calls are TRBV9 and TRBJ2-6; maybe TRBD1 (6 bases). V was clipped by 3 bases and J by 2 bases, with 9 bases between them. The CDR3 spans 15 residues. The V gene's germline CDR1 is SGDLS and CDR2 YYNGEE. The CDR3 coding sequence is TGTGCCAGCAGCGCCAACAGGGCTGGGGCCAACGTCCTGACTTTC. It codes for CASSANRAGANVLTF.

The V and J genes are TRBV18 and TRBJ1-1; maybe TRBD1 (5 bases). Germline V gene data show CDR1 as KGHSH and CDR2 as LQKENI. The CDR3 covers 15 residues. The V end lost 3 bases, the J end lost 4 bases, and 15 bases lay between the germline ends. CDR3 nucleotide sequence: TGTGCCAGCTCACCCGCGTCAGGGTTACGCACTGAAGCTTTCTTT. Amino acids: CASSPASGLRTEAFF. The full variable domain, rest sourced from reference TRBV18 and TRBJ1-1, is NAGVMQNPRHLVRRRGQEARLRCSPMKGHSHVYWYRQLPEEGLKFMVYLQKENIIDESGMPKERFSAEFPKEGPSILRIQQVVRGDSAAYFCASSPASGLRTEAFFGQGTRLTVV.

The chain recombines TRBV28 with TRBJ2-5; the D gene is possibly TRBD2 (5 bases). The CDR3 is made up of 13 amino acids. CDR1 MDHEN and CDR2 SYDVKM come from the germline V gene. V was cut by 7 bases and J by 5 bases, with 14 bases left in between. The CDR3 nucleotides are TGTGCCAGCAACTTAGACGAGCGGGAGACCCAGTACTTC. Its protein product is CASNLDERETQYF.

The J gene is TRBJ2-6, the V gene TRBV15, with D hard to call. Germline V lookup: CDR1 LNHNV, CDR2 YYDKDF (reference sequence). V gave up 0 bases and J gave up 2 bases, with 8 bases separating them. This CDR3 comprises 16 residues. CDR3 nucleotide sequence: TGTGCCACCAGCAGAGATCCCTTCCCTGGGGCCAACGTCCTGACTTTC. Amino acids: CATSRDPFPGANVLTF.

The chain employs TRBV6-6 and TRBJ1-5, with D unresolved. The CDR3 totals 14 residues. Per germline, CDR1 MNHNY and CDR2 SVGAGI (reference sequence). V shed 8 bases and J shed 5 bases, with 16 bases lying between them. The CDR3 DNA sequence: TGTGCCAGCGTGGGCCGCGCACCATATCAGCCCCAGCATTTT. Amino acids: CASVGRAPYQPQHF.

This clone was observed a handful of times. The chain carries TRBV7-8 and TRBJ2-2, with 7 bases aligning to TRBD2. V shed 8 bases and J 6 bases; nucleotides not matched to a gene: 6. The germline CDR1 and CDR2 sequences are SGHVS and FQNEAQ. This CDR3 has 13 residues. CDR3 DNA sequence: TGTGCCAGCGAGGCGGGAGCAGCCGGGGAGCTGTTTTTT. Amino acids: CASEAGAAGELFF. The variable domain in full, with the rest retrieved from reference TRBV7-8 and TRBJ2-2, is GAGVSQSPRYKVAKRGQDVALRCDPISGHVSLFWYQQALGQGPEFLTYFQNEAQLDKSGLPSDRFFAERPEGSVSTLKIQRTQQEDSAVYLCASEAGAAGELFFGEGSRLTVL.

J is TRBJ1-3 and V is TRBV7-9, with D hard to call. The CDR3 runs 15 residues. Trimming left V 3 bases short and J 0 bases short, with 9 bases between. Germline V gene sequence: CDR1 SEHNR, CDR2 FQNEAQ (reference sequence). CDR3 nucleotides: TGTGCCAGCAGCTTTGGTCACAGCTCTGGAAACACCATATATTTT. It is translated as CASSFGHSSGNTIYF.

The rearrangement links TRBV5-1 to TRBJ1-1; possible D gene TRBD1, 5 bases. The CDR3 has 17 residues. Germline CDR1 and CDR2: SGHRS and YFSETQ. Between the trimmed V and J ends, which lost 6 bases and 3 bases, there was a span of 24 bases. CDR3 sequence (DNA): TGCGCCAGCAAACCCGGGGGGGGACTAGGAGGTGACACTGAAGCTTTCTTT. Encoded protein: CASKPGGGLGGDTEAFF.

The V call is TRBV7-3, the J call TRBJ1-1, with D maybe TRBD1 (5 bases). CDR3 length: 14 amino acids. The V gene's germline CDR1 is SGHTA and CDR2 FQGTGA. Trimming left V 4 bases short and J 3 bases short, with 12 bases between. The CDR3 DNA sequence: TGTGCCAGCAGCTCTAACGGGGGGTACACTGAAGCTTTCTTT. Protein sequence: CASSSNGGYTEAFF.

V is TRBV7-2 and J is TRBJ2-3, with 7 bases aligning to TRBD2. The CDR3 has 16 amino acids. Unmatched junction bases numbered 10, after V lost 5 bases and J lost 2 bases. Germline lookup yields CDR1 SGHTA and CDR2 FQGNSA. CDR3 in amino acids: CASSPERLAVTDTQYF. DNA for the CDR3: TGTGCCAGCAGCCCGGAGAGGCTAGCGGTCACAGATACGCAGTATTTT.